These 30 T cell receptor beta chains came from one sample sequenced in a study of cytotoxic CD8 clonotypes in ibrutinib-treated CLL. Profiling relied on immunoSEQ multiplex PCR, and the TCRdb table lists in-frame clones only, not all of them. The table shows approximately 33,000 clones, with approximately 69% occurring only once. Sequenced material: PBMCs, taken before ibrutinib treatment. These receptors all come from a human donor with chronic lymphocytic leukemia.

This clone was seen once. This chain links TRBV6-5 with TRBJ1-4; D is unresolved. With 1 base removed from V and 5 bases from J, the gap between germline ends came to 14 bases. CDR3 length: 16 residues. Germline CDR1 reads MNHEY; CDR2 reads SVGAGI. CDR3 loop: CASSYYRGGGNEKLFF. The CDR3 nucleotides are TGTGCCAGCAGTTACTACCGGGGAGGAGGAAATGAAAAACTGTTTTTT.

This clone is medium-sized by share. This chain uses TRBV2 with TRBJ2-5, with 13 bases fitting TRBD2. J was trimmed by 5 bases and V by 6 bases; bases with no gene match: 9. Germline V gene lookup returns CDR1 SNHLY and CDR2 FYNNEI. This CDR3 is built from 16 residues. CDR3 DNA sequence: TGTGCCAGCAGCGACGGGACTAGCGGGGACCTGGAGACCCAGTACTTC. This encodes CASSDGTSGDLETQYF. The full variable domain, in which reference TRBV2 and TRBJ2-5 provide the parts outside the CDR3, is EPEVTQTPSHQVTQMGQEVILRCVPISNHLYFYWYRQILGQKVEFLVSFYNNEISEKSEIFDDQFSVERPDGSNFTLKIRSTKLEDSAMYFCASSDGTSGDLETQYFGPGTRLLVL.

By its share, this clone is medium-sized. The rearrangement links TRBV27 to TRBJ1-6; D call uncertain. This CDR3 spans 15 amino acids. CDR1 and CDR2 from the germline V gene are MNHEY and SMNVEV (reference sequence). V lost 5 bases, J lost 3 bases, and 11 bases lay in between. CDR3 nucleotide sequence: TGTGCCAGCAGTCCGCCCCCCCTCTATAATTCACCCCTCCACTTT. Translating it yields CASSPPPLYNSPLHF.

V gene TRBV11-2 combines with J gene TRBJ2-5; D gene ambiguous. The CDR3 consists of 14 residues. Germline V gives CDR1 SGHAT, CDR2 FQNNGV. The V and J ends lost 5 bases and 0 bases respectively, with 10 bases between them. CDR3 loop: CASSNAIDQETQYF. CDR3 nucleotides: TGTGCCAGCAGCAACGCGATAGACCAAGAGACCCAGTACTTC.

This clone was observed a few times. The chain is built from TRBV7-9 and TRBJ2-3; D unclear. Germline lookup yields CDR1 SEHNR and CDR2 FQNEAQ (reference sequence). The CDR3 is made up of 11 amino acids. Trimming removed 5 bases from V and 1 base from J, with 1 base in between. The CDR3 DNA reads TGTGCCAGCAGCCGCACAGATACGCAGTATTTT. Translation: CASSRTDTQYF.

This chain joins TRBV9 and TRBJ1-1; tentative D call: TRBD1 (5 bases). The CDR3 is 14 amino acids. Trimming stripped 2 bases from V and 3 bases from J, with 11 bases between. The germline V gene encodes CDR1 SGDLS and CDR2 YYNGEE. CDR3 sequence reads: CASSVQAGYTEAFF. The CDR3 nucleotides are TGTGCCAGCAGCGTCCAAGCAGGGTACACTGAAGCTTTCTTT.

The chain has TRBV5-1 and TRBJ2-7; the match to TRBD2 covers 15 bases. The germline CDR1 and CDR2 sequences are SGHRS and YFSETQ. V was clipped by 3 bases and J by 0 bases; unmatched bases: 7. The CDR3 length is 18 residues. The CDR3 sequence is CASSSGLAGGQSSYEQYF. The DNA of the CDR3 is TGCGCCAGCAGCTCGGGACTAGCGGGAGGACAAAGCTCCTACGAGCAGTACTTC. Together with reference TRBV5-1 and TRBJ2-7, the CDR3 gives the full variable domain: KAGVTQTPRYLIKTRGQQVTLSCSPISGHRSVSWYQQTPGQGLQFLFEYFSETQRNKGNFPGRFSGRQFSNSRSEMNVSTLELGDSALYLCASSSGLAGGQSSYEQYFGPGTRLTVT.

The sample holds a few counts of this clone. This chain uses TRBV28 with TRBJ2-4; TRBD2 aligns across 12 bases. Germline CDR1 MDHEN, CDR2 SYDVKM. The CDR3 is made up of 14 amino acids. J was trimmed by 7 bases and V by 4 bases; bases with no gene match: 2. The CDR3: CASSSTSGSNIQYF. Here the CDR3 DNA reads TGTGCCAGCAGTTCGACTAGCGGGAGTAACATTCAGTACTTC.

V is TRBV5-4 and J is TRBJ2-3; 9 bases line up with TRBD2. This CDR3 region has 16 residues. The germline CDR1 and CDR2 sequences are SGHNT and YYREEE (reference sequence). Losses at the gene ends were 5 bases for V and 1 base for J; bases not matched to a gene: 8. The CDR3 sequence: CASRARGGLGTDTQYF. Here the CDR3 DNA reads TGTGCCAGCAGGGCGCGGGGGGGCCTTGGCACAGATACGCAGTATTTT.

The chain's CDR3 is CATKTGGNMNTEAFF. CDR3 sequence (DNA): TGTGCCACCAAGACAGGGGGTAACATGAACACTGAAGCTTTCTTT. The V gene is TRBV15, the J gene TRBJ1-1, with TRBD1 identical over 9 bases. Germline-derived CDR1 and CDR2 are LNHNV and YYDKDF (reference sequence). There are 15 residues in the CDR3. The junction had 6 bases not matched to a gene; V was cut back by 7 bases and J by 0 bases.

The chain employs TRBV29-1 and TRBJ2-3, with D tentatively TRBD1 (5 bases). Deletions cut 6 bases from V and 5 bases from J, with 12 bases between. There are 12 residues in the CDR3. From germline, CDR1 is SQVTM and CDR2 ANQGSEA. The CDR3 nucleotides are TGCAGCGTAGGTCACCAGGGAGATACGCAGTATTTT. Protein product: CSVGHQGDTQYF.

The J gene is TRBJ1-5, the V gene TRBV19; a weak D match, TRBD1 (6 bases). From germline, CDR1 is LNHDA and CDR2 SQIVND (reference sequence). V gave up 6 bases and J gave up 3 bases, with 18 bases separating them. The CDR3 loop spans 16 amino acids. Here the CDR3 reads CASSRRDTRNNQPQHF. CDR3 bases: TGTGCCAGTAGCAGACGGGACACCCGGAACAATCAGCCCCAGCATTTT. The entire variable domain, with the rest obtained from reference TRBV19 and TRBJ1-5, is as follows: DGGITQSPKYLFRKEGQNVTLSCEQNLNHDAMYWYRQDPGQGLRLIYYSQIVNDFQKGDIAEGYSVSREKKESFPLTVTSAQKNPTAFYLCASSRRDTRNNQPQHFGDGTRLSIL.

The CDR3 DNA reads as TGTGCCAGCAGCCCATGGACAGTGAACACCGGGGAGCTGTTTTTT. Encoded protein: CASSPWTVNTGELFF. The rearrangement links TRBV7-2 to TRBJ2-2; tentatively, D is TRBD1 (6 bases). The germline gives CDR1 SGHTA, CDR2 FQGNSA. The germline V and J ends were trimmed by 5 bases and 1 base, with 11 bases remaining between them. This CDR3 contains 15 residues.

This chain uses TRBV6-5 with TRBJ1-1, with TRBD1 identical over 7 bases. Germline loops: CDR1 MNHEY, CDR2 SVGAGI. V dropped 7 bases and J dropped 4; count of bases not matched to a gene: 9. The CDR3 covers 14 residues. This chain's CDR3 is CASTEQGLGTEAFF. The DNA for the CDR3 is TGTGCCAGCACCGAACAGGGGCTGGGCACTGAAGCTTTCTTT.

J is TRBJ2-3 and V is TRBV27; D is perhaps TRBD1 (5 bases). Germline V gene sequence: CDR1 MNHEY, CDR2 SMNVEV (reference sequence). The length of the CDR3 is 15 residues. V lost 1 base and J lost 0, with 8 bases in between. The CDR3, as DNA: TGTGCCAGCAGTTTATGGCAGGGAAGCACAGATACGCAGTATTTT. Its protein product is CASSLWQGSTDTQYF.

This rearrangement joins TRBV28 to TRBJ1-5; 8 nucleotides match TRBD1. Per the germline V gene, CDR1 is MDHEN and CDR2 is SYDVKM. The CDR3 sequence is 17 residues long. The V segment lost 0 bases and the J segment 0 bases; nucleotides outside the gene matches: 4. The chain's CDR3 is CASSLWTGDTSNQPQHF. CDR3 bases: TGTGCCAGCAGTTTATGGACAGGGGACACTAGCAATCAGCCCCAGCATTTT.

The rearrangement joins TRBV4-3 to TRBJ2-1, with D tentatively TRBD1 (7 bases). CDR3 size: 18 residues. V was pared by 0 bases and J by 9 bases, with 24 bases between. Germline-derived CDR1 and CDR2 are LGHNA and YSLEER. As DNA, the CDR3 is TGCGCCAGCAGCCAAGATCGAGCTGGAGGGGGCGATCGCGGTGAGCAGTTCTTC. Translation gives CASSQDRAGGGDRGEQFF.

The chain is built from TRBV9 and TRBJ2-7; D perhaps matches TRBD2 (6 bases). Trimming left V 4 bases short and J 0 bases short, with 17 bases between. In germline, CDR1 is SGDLS, CDR2 YYNGEE. The CDR3 length is 16 residues. CDR3 in DNA: TGTGCCAGCAGCTCCGAGGGTAGCGGCCCCTCCTACGAGCAGTACTTC. This sequence encodes CASSSEGSGPSYEQYF.

This clone was seen a few times. The chain has TRBV7-9 and TRBJ1-1; D is undetermined. The CDR3 runs 14 residues. Germline CDR1 and CDR2: SEHNR and FQNEAQ (reference sequence). V gave up 3 bases and J gave up 0 bases, with 8 bases separating them. Here the CDR3 reads CASSFLGMNTEAFF. CDR3 coding DNA: TGTGCCAGCAGCTTTTTGGGCATGAACACTGAAGCTTTCTTT.

This chain connects TRBV4-2 to TRBJ2-7; D unresolved. CDR3 size: 16 residues. V was pared by 0 bases and J by 6 bases, with 18 bases between. Per the germline V gene, CDR1 is LGHNA and CDR2 is YNFKEQ. CDR3 bases: TGTGCCAGCAGCCAAGAGTGGGTGGGCAGGCGGTCCGAGCAGTACTTC. Translating gives CASSQEWVGRRSEQYF.

This clone was detected once. Other nucleotide sequences in the sample specify the same CDR3. This rearrangement joins TRBV5-6 to TRBJ2-7; D perhaps matches TRBD1 (5 bases). The CDR3 consists of 14 residues. CDR1 and CDR2 from the germline V gene are SGHDT and YYEEEE. Trimming pared 0 bases from V and 4 bases from J, leaving 11 bases between. The CDR3 is CASSLGQGRYEQYF. CDR3 in DNA: TGTGCCAGCAGCTTGGGGCAGGGTCGATACGAGCAGTACTTC. Full variable domain (outside the CDR3, taken from reference TRBV5-6 and TRBJ2-7): DAGVTQSPTHLIKTRGQQVTLRCSPKSGHDTVSWYQQALGQGPQFIFQYYEEEERQRGNFPDRFSGHQFPNYSSELNVNALLLGDSALYLCASSLGQGRYEQYFGPGTRLTVT.

The sample holds a few counts of this clone. The rearrangement joins TRBV2 to TRBJ2-1; 13 bases line up with TRBD2. This CDR3 has 15 amino acids. V gave up 11 bases and J gave up 6 bases; unmatched junction bases: 10. From germline, CDR1 is SNHLY and CDR2 FYNNEI. DNA for the CDR3: TGTGCCTCCAGACTAGCGGGGGGCCCCGGCAATGAGCAGTTCTTC. This translates into CASRLAGGPGNEQFF.

The rearrangement uses TRBV6-5 and TRBJ2-1; perhaps TRBD1 as D (5 bases). The germline gives CDR1 MNHEY, CDR2 SVGAGI. V was cut by 2 bases and J by 8 bases, with 19 bases left in between. This CDR3 contains 16 residues. CDR3 protein: CASSYLPWQGGDEQFF. Written as DNA, the CDR3 is TGTGCCAGCAGTTACCTACCCTGGCAGGGTGGCGATGAGCAGTTCTTC.

This clone has a handful of counts. The chain recombines TRBV4-2 with TRBJ2-1; 12 bases match TRBD2. Unmatched junction bases numbered 17, after V lost 4 bases and J lost 1 base. Germline values: CDR1 LGHNA, CDR2 YNFKEQ. The CDR3 covers 21 residues. CDR3 protein: CASSPGGGDRTSGASYNEQFF. The CDR3 DNA reads as TGTGCCAGCAGCCCCGGAGGAGGAGACCGGACTAGCGGGGCGTCCTACAATGAGCAGTTCTTC.

This chain uses TRBV9 with TRBJ2-6; the D gene is possibly TRBD2 (5 bases). The V end was cut by 4 bases, the J end by 0 bases, with 14 bases between. CDR3 length equals 17 residues. The germline CDR1 and CDR2 sequences are SGDLS and YYNGEE. CDR3 in amino acids: CASSTRGVPSGANVLTF. In DNA, the CDR3 is TGTGCCAGCAGCACCCGGGGTGTCCCCTCTGGGGCCAACGTCCTGACTTTC.

This rearrangement joins TRBV15 to TRBJ2-7, with no clear D. Trimming cost V 0 bases and J 5 bases, with 8 bases left between them. The CDR3 consists of 13 residues. Per the germline V gene, CDR1 is LNHNV and CDR2 is YYDKDF (reference sequence). CDR3 DNA: TGTGCCACCAGCAGAGATTCTAACAACGAGCAGTACTTC. Protein sequence: CATSRDSNNEQYF.

V is TRBV11-1 and J is TRBJ2-5, with 10 bases identical to TRBD2. The J segment lost 0 bases and the V segment lost 5 bases, leaving 9 bases of the junction unmatched. The CDR3 contains 17 residues. The germline gives CDR1 SGHAT, CDR2 FQDESV (reference sequence). CDR3 coding DNA: TGTGCCAGCAGCCGACTAGCGGGCCCTTTGTACCAAGAGACCCAGTACTTC. This encodes CASSRLAGPLYQETQYF.

The J gene is TRBJ2-3, the V gene TRBV5-1; TRBD1 aligns across 9 bases. This CDR3 spans 18 amino acids. V shed 4 bases and J 0 bases; nucleotides not matched to a gene: 12. Germline V gives CDR1 SGHRS, CDR2 YFSETQ. Written as DNA, the CDR3 is TGCGCCAGCAGCAAGGGACAGGGTCCCGGGGCTAGCACAGATACGCAGTATTTT. It translates to CASSKGQGPGASTDTQYF.

This rearrangement joins TRBV14 to TRBJ1-2; D is perhaps TRBD1 (5 bases). From germline, CDR1 is SGHDN and CDR2 FVKESK. The CDR3 length is 15 residues. Trimming left V 0 bases short and J 2 bases short, with 10 bases between. The CDR3 is CASSQDLTGNYGYTF. In DNA, the CDR3 is TGTGCCAGCAGCCAAGATCTTACAGGCAACTATGGCTACACCTTC.

V is TRBV4-1 and J is TRBJ2-7; D is perhaps TRBD1 or TRBD2 (5 bases each). The CDR3 is made up of 13 amino acids. V gave up 4 bases and J gave up 7 bases, with 14 bases separating them. Germline loops: CDR1 MGHRA, CDR2 YSYEKL. CDR3 amino acids: CASSRGSLREQYF. The CDR3 DNA is TGCGCCAGCAGCCGGGGGTCTCTACGGGAGCAGTACTTC.